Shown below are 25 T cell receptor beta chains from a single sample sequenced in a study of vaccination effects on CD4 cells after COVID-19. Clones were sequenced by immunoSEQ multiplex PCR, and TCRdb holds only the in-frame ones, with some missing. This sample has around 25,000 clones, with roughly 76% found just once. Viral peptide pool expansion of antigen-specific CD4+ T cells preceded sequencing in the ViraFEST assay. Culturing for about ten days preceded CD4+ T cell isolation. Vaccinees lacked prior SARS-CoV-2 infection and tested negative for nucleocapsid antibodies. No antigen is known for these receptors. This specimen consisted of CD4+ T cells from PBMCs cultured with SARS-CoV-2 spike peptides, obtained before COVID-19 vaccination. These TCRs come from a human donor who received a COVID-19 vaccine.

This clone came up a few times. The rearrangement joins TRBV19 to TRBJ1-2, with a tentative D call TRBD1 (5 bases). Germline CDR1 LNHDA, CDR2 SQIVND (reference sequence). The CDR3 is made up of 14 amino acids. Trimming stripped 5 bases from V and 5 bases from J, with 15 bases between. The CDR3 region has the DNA TGTGCCAGTAGTCCCCGGGGGGGACCTTATGGCTACACCTTC. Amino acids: CASSPRGGPYGYTF.

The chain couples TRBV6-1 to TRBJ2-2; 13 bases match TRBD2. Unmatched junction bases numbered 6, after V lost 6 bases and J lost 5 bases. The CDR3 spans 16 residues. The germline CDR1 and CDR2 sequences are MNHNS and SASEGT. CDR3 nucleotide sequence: TGTGCCAGCAGGGAACTAGCGGGAGGGGGGACCGGGGAGCTGTTTTTT. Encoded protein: CASRELAGGGTGELFF.

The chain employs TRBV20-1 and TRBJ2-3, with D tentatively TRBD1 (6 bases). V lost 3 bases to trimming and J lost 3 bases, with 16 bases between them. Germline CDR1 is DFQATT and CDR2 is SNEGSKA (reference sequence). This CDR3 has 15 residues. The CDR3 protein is CSASTSARGTDTQYF. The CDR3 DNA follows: TGCAGTGCTAGTACGTCGGCCAGGGGTACAGATACGCAGTATTTT.

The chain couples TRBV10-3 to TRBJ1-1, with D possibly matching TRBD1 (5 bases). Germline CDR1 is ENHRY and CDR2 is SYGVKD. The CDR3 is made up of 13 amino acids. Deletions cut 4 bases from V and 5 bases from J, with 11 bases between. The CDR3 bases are TGTGCCATCAGTGGGGGCCCAGGGACTGAAGCTTTCTTT. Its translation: CAISGGPGTEAFF.

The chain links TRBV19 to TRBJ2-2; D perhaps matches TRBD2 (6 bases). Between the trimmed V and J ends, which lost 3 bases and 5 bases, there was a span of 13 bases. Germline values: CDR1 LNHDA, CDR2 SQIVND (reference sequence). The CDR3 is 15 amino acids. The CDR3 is CASSIPGDWTGELFF. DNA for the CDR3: TGTGCCAGTAGTATTCCGGGAGATTGGACCGGGGAGCTGTTTTTT.

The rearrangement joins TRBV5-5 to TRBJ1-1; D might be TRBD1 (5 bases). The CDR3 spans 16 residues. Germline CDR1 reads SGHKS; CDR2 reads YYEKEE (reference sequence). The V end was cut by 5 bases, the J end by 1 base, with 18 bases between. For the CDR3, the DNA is TGTGCCAGCAGGGTTGGGGGTGCGGGAAGGAACACTGAAGCTTTCTTT. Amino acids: CASRVGGAGRNTEAFF.

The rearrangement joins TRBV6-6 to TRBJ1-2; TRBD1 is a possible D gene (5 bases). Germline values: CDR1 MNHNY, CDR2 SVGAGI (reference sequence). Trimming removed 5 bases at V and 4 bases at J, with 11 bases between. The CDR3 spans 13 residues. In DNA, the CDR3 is TGTGCCAGCAGTGGGGGACGGGGCTATGGCTACACCTTC. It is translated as CASSGGRGYGYTF.

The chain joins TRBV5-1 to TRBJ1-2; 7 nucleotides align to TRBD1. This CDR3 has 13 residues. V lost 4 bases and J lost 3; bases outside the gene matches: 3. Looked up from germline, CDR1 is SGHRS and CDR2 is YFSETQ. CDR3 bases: TGCGCCAGCAGCCTAGGACAGGACTATGGCTACACCTTC. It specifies CASSLGQDYGYTF.

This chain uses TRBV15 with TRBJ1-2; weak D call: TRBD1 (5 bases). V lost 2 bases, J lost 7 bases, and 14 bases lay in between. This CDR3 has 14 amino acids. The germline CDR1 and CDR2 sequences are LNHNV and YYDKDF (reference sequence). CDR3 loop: CATSRSPERGGYTF. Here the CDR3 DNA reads TGTGCCACCAGCAGAAGTCCAGAGAGGGGTGGCTACACCTTC.

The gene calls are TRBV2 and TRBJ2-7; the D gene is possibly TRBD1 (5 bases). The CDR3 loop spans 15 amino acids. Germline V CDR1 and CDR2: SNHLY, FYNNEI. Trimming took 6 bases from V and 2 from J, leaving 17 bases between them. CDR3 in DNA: TGTGCCAGCAGGCTAACAGGTACTAACACCTACGAGCAGTACTTC. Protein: CASRLTGTNTYEQYF.

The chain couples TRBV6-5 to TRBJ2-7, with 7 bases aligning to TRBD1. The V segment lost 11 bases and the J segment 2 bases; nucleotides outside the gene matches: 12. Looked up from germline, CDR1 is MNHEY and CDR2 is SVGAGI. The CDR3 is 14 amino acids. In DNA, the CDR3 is TGTGCCGGCCGGGGACAGCGGCCTACCTACGAGCAGTACTTC. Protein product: CAGRGQRPTYEQYF.

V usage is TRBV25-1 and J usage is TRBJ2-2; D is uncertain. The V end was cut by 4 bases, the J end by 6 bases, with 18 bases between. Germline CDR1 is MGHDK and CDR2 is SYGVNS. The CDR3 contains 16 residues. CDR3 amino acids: CASSGIRASSAGELFF. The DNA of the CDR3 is TGTGCCAGCAGTGGGATTCGGGCCTCATCGGCCGGGGAGCTGTTTTTT.

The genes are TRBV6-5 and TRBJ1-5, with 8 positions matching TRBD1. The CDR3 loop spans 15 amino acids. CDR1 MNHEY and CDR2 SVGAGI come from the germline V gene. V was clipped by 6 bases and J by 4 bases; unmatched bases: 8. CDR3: CASSHRDRSNQPQHF. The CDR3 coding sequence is TGTGCCAGCAGCCACCGGGACAGGTCGAATCAGCCCCAGCATTTT.

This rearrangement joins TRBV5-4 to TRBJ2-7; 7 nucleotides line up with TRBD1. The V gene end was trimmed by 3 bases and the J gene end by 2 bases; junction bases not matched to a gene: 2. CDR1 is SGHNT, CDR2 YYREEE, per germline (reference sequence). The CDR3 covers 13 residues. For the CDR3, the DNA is TGTGCCAGCAGCTGGGACAGAGCCTACGAGCAGTACTTC. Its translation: CASSWDRAYEQYF.

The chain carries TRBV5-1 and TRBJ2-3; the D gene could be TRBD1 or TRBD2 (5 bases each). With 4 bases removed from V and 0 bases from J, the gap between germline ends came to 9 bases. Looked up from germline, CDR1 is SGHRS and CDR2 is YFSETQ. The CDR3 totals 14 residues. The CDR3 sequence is CASSEGRSTDTQYF. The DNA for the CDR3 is TGCGCCAGCAGCGAGGGACGGAGCACAGATACGCAGTATTTT.

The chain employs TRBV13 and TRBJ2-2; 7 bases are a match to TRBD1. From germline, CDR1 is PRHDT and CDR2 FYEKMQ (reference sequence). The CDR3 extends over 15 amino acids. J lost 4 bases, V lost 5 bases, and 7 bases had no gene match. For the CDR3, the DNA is TGTGCCAGCAGCCCCGCAACAGGGGTCACCGGGGAGCTGTTTTTT. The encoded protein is CASSPATGVTGELFF. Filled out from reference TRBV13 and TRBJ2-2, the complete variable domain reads AAGVIQSPRHLIKEKRETATLKCYPIPRHDTVYWYQQGPGQDPQFLISFYEKMQSDKGSIPDRFSAQQFSDYHSELNMSSLELGDSALYFCASSPATGVTGELFFGEGSRLTVL.

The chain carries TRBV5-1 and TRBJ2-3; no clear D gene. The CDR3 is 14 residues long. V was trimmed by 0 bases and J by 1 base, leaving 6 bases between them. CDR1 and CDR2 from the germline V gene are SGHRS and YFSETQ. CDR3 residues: CASSLEGRTDTQYF. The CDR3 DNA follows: TGCGCCAGCAGCTTGGAAGGGCGCACAGATACGCAGTATTTT.

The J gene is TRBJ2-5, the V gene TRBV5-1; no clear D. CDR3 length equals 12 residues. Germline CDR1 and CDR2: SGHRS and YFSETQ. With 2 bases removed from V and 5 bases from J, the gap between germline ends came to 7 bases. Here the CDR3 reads CASSFMGETQYF. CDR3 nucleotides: TGCGCCAGCAGCTTTATGGGTGAGACCCAGTACTTC.

In DNA form, the CDR3 reads TGTGCCAGCAGCTACGACAGTCCCGGGGGGTCCGGGGGGGACACTGAAGCTTTCTTT. It codes for CASSYDSPGGSGGDTEAFF. The chain has TRBV2 and TRBJ1-1; tentatively, D is TRBD1 (5 bases). The CDR3 is 19 amino acids. The germline CDR1 and CDR2 sequences are SNHLY and FYNNEI. The V and J ends lost 6 bases and 3 bases respectively, with 29 bases between them.

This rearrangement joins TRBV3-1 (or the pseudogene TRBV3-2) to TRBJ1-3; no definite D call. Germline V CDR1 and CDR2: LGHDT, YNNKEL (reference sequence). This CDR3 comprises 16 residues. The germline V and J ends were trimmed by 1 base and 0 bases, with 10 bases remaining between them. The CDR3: CASSQVSRSSGNTIYF. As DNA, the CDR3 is TGTGCCAGCAGCCAAGTGTCCCGAAGCTCTGGAAACACCATATATTTT.

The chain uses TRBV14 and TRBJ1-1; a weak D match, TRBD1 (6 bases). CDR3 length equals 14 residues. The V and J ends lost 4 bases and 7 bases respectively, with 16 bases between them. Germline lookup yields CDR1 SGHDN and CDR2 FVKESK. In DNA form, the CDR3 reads TGTGCCAGCAGCCCGAGGACAGCTTGGAGTGAAGCTTTCTTT. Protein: CASSPRTAWSEAFF.

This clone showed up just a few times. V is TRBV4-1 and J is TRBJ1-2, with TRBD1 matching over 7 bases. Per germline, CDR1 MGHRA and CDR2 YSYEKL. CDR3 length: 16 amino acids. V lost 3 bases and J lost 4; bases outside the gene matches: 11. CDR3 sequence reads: CASSQITGEWGYGYTF. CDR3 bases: TGCGCCAGCAGCCAGATTACAGGGGAGTGGGGCTATGGCTACACCTTC.

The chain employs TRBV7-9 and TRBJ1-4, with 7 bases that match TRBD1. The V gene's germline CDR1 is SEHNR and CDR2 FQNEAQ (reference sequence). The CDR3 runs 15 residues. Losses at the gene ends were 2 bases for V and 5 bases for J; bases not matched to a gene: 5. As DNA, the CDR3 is TGTGCCAGCAGCTTACAGGGGACAGTGAATGAAAAACTGTTTTTT. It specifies CASSLQGTVNEKLFF.

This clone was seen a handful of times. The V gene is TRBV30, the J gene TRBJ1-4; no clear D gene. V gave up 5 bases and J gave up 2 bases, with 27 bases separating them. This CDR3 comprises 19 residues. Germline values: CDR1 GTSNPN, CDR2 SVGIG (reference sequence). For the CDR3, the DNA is TGTGCCTGGTTATCAAAGCCGGCTAGGACGCTACGCACTAATGAAAAACTGTTTTTT. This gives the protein CAWLSKPARTLRTNEKLFF.

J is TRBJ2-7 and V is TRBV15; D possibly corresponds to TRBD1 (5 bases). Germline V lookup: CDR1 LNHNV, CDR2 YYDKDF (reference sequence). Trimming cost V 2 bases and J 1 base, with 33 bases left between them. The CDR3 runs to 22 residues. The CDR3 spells CATSRHHHNGAPSLKTSYEQYF. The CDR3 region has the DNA TGTGCCACCAGCAGACATCACCATAATGGGGCGCCAAGCCTAAAAACGTCCTACGAGCAGTACTTC.